Each of the 20 T cell receptor beta chains below was sequenced from the same sample in a study of T cell responses to AZD1222 COVID-19 vaccine. Some clones are missing from TCRdb's copy, which holds only in-frame ones; the method was immunoSEQ multiplex PCR. The sample consists of under 90,000 clones, 70% to 90% of them appearing once. This specimen was peripheral blood, taken 28 days after the second AZD1222 dose. These receptors came from an adult who received the AZD1222 COVID-19 vaccine.

This chain connects TRBV5-4 to TRBJ2-3; 8 nucleotides align to TRBD2. V lost 1 base, J lost 0 bases, and 7 bases stayed unmatched. CDR1 and CDR2 from the germline V gene are SGHNT and YYREEE (reference sequence). This CDR3 region has 17 residues. The CDR3 region is CASSLPLAASSTDTQYF. In DNA, the CDR3 is TGTGCCAGCAGCTTGCCACTAGCGGCCTCTAGCACAGATACGCAGTATTTT.

This clone was observed at least ten times. This chain connects TRBV10-2 to TRBJ1-5; D is unclear. Trimming removed 0 bases from V and 4 bases from J, with 7 bases in between. The CDR3 has 14 amino acids. Germline CDR1 WSHSY, CDR2 SAAADI. CDR3 DNA: TGCGCCAGCAGTGAGTCAGGGCCGAATCAGCCCCAGCATTTT. Translating it yields CASSESGPNQPQHF.

The rearrangement joins TRBV6-4 to TRBJ2-6, with unresolved D. This CDR3 is 14 amino acids long. Trimming left V 2 bases short and J 0 bases short, with 2 bases between. Per the germline V gene, CDR1 is MRHNA and CDR2 is SNTAGT. The DNA for the CDR3 is TGTGCCAGCAGTGACAACTCTGGGGCCAACGTCCTGACTTTC. Its translation: CASSDNSGANVLTF.

This chain connects TRBV19 to TRBJ1-5; no firm D call. The CDR3 is 13 residues long. Trimming took off 7 bases at V and 0 bases at J, with 7 bases between the two ends. The germline V gene encodes CDR1 LNHDA and CDR2 SQIVND (reference sequence). As DNA, the CDR3 is TGTGCCAGTAAATCGTATAGCAATCAGCCCCAGCATTTT. Translating gives CASKSYSNQPQHF.

The chain combines TRBV6-4 with TRBJ2-1; TRBD2 is a possible D gene (6 bases). The CDR3 has 15 amino acids. Germline CDR1 and CDR2: MRHNA and SNTAGT. Trimming removed 0 bases at V and 4 bases at J, with 10 bases between. The CDR3 bases are TGTGCCAGCAGTGACTCTGGACTACCTTACAATGAGCAGTTCTTC. Protein product: CASSDSGLPYNEQFF.

The chain links TRBV3-1 (or the pseudogene TRBV3-2) to TRBJ1-4, with 9 bases lining up with TRBD1. From germline, CDR1 is LGHDT and CDR2 YNNKEL (reference sequence). The CDR3 length is 15 residues. Trimming took 0 bases from V and 11 from J; bases not matched to a gene: 7. CDR3 amino acids: CASSQEVQGARKLFF. CDR3 DNA sequence: TGTGCCAGCAGCCAAGAGGTACAGGGGGCTAGGAAACTGTTTTTT.

This chain connects TRBV29-1 to TRBJ1-2; D unclear. From germline, CDR1 is SQVTM and CDR2 ANQGSEA. The CDR3 has 10 residues. V was pared by 6 bases and J by 10 bases, with 12 bases between. This CDR3 is CSVMKSDYTF. The CDR3, as DNA: TGCAGCGTAATGAAAAGCGACTACACCTTC.

This CDR3 is CASSPPYGTAAYEQYF. DNA of the CDR3: TGTGCCAGCTCACCCCCTTACGGGACAGCCGCCTACGAGCAGTACTTC. This rearrangement joins TRBV18 to TRBJ2-7; 7 positions agree with TRBD1. Trimming removed 3 bases from V and 2 bases from J; junction bases left unmatched: 10. The CDR3 spans 16 residues. Germline V CDR1 and CDR2: KGHSH, LQKENI.

The J gene is TRBJ1-4, the V gene TRBV11-2; no reliable D call. The length of the CDR3 is 13 residues. With 1 base removed from V and 8 bases from J, the gap between germline ends came to 8 bases. Germline V gene lookup returns CDR1 SGHAT and CDR2 FQNNGV. DNA of the CDR3: TGTGCCAGCAGCTTAGTTGGGTACGAAAAACTGTTTTTT. Amino acids: CASSLVGYEKLFF.

CDR3 sequence (DNA): TGTGCCAGCAGCTCAAAACAGGGGGCGGCCTACGAGCAGTACTTC. Its translation is CASSSKQGAAYEQYF. The J gene is TRBJ2-7, the V gene TRBV21-1; the D call TRBD1 from the table was never checked on the DNA. TRBV21-1 is designated a pseudogene. This CDR3 is 15 amino acids long.

The chain links TRBV7-8 to TRBJ2-3, with a possible D match to TRBD2 (5 bases). This CDR3 comprises 16 residues. The germline V and J ends were trimmed by 4 bases and 0 bases, with 14 bases remaining between them. The germline V gene has CDR1 SGHVS and CDR2 FQNEAQ. CDR3 coding DNA: TGTGCCAGCAGCTACCCCCAAGCGGAGAGCACAGATACGCAGTATTTT. It specifies CASSYPQAESTDTQYF.

The chain has TRBV6-1 and TRBJ1-4, with D possibly being TRBD1 (5 bases). V dropped 1 base and J dropped 13 bases, with 10 bases sitting between them. Germline V gene sequence: CDR1 MNHNS, CDR2 SASEGT. This CDR3 region has 12 residues. DNA of the CDR3: TGTGCCAGCAGTGAAGTGAGGGGTGCACTGTTTTTT. This gives the protein CASSEVRGALFF.

This sequence joins TRBV5-4 and TRBJ1-2; D is uncertain. Trimming removed 7 bases at V and 0 bases at J, with 19 bases between. Per the germline V gene, CDR1 is SGHNT and CDR2 is YYREEE (reference sequence). CDR3 length equals 16 residues. Here the CDR3 DNA reads TGTGCCAGCTTTGAAGACCGGGCCCAAGCTAACTATGGCTACACCTTC. Its protein is CASFEDRAQANYGYTF. The full variable domain, with the rest looked up from reference TRBV5-4 and TRBJ1-2, is ETGVTQSPTHLIKTRGQQVTLRCSSQSGHNTVSWYQQALGQGPQFIFQYYREEENGRGNFPPRFSGLQFPNYSSELNVNALELDDSALYLCASFEDRAQANYGYTFGSGTRLTVV.

J is TRBJ2-7 and V is TRBV2; 12 bases agree with TRBD1. The CDR3 contains 18 residues. CDR1 and CDR2 (germline): SNHLY, FYNNEI. V was clipped by 4 bases and J by 0 bases; unmatched bases: 10. CDR3 amino acids: CASSVPGTGGDTSYEQYF. The CDR3 nucleotides read TGTGCCAGCAGTGTACCCGGGACAGGGGGCGATACCTCCTACGAGCAGTACTTC.

This chain links TRBV12-5 with TRBJ1-1; 7 bases match TRBD1. CDR3 length: 15 amino acids. The trim removed 5 bases at V and 3 bases at J, leaving 9 bases unmatched. CDR1 LGHNT and CDR2 FRNRAP come from the germline V gene. The CDR3 spells CASGPGQGGYTEAFF. CDR3 nucleotide sequence: TGTGCTAGTGGTCCAGGGCAGGGGGGATACACTGAAGCTTTCTTT.

The gene calls are TRBV6-1 and TRBJ1-6; no clear D. The V end lost 1 base, the J end lost 0 bases, and 19 bases lay between the germline ends. CDR1 MNHNS and CDR2 SASEGT come from the germline V gene. The CDR3 is 20 amino acids. The CDR3, as DNA: TGTGCCAGCAGTGAAGGAAGTTTTTTGGGTATACACTCCTATAATTCACCCCTCCACTTT. It is translated as CASSEGSFLGIHSYNSPLHF.

V gene TRBV7-2 combines with J gene TRBJ1-2; possibly TRBD1 for D (6 bases). CDR1 SGHTA and CDR2 FQGNSA come from the germline V gene. Trimming took 1 base from V and 0 from J, leaving 15 bases between them. This CDR3 has 17 amino acids. The CDR3 sequence: CASSLGGGAVANYGYTF. CDR3 in DNA: TGTGCCAGCAGCTTAGGAGGGGGGGCAGTAGCTAACTATGGCTACACCTTC.

The chain has TRBV5-5 and TRBJ1-2; D not certain. Germline V CDR1 and CDR2: SGHKS, YYEKEE (reference sequence). This CDR3 comprises 16 residues. The germline V and J ends were trimmed by 4 bases and 8 bases, with 24 bases remaining between them. The CDR3 is CASSKNIPGESGGYTF. As DNA, the CDR3 is TGTGCCAGCAGCAAGAATATCCCAGGTGAATCGGGGGGCTACACCTTC.

V usage is TRBV6-6 and J usage is TRBJ1-1; the D is unclear. Germline-derived CDR1 and CDR2 are MNHNY and SVGAGI (reference sequence). Between the trimmed V and J ends, which lost 0 bases and 2 bases, there was a span of 13 bases. The CDR3 has 16 residues. The CDR3 loop reads CASSYSVGRSNTEAFF. CDR3 bases: TGTGCCAGCAGTTACTCGGTGGGCAGGAGTAACACTGAAGCTTTCTTT.

Regarding this clone: Other DNA sequences within the sample encode an identical CDR3. The chain couples TRBV2 to TRBJ1-5, with D possibly matching TRBD1 (5 bases). V lost 7 bases and J 5 bases, leaving 9 bases between the germline ends. The CDR3 runs 12 residues. CDR1 SNHLY and CDR2 FYNNEI come from the germline V gene. CDR3 residues: CASKLGDQPQHF. The DNA for the CDR3 is TGTGCCAGCAAGTTGGGGGATCAGCCCCAGCATTTT.